The clone carrying this TCR beta chain was observed a handful of times. What it binds is not known. This CDR3 is also generated by other DNA sequences in the sample. Replicate sorted-subset PCRs were loaded with around 0.2 ug DNA, approximately 31,000 T cell genomes. Profiling relied on immunoSEQ multiplex PCR, and the TCRdb table lists in-frame clones only, not all of them. The sample has 2.5 million or so clones, around 90% seen once. These data originate in a study of shared clonotypes between healthy human individuals. Turning to the study itself: Researchers drew samples from a couple of women and a few men aged 18 to 49.

This CDR3 is 13 amino acids long. V dropped 1 base and J dropped 5 bases, with 8 bases sitting between them. From germline, CDR1 is SNHLY and CDR2 FYNNEI. Study-level results: Several donors held approximately 5% of naive CD4 clonotypes in common.

Sample: naive CD4+ T cells sorted from blood. As to subset: CD45RA+ positively selected. This clonotype was sampled from a man between 18 and 35 years old in good health. The chain links TRBV2 to TRBJ1-1; unclear D gene. In DNA form, the CDR3 reads TGTGCCAGCAGTGAAGAGGGTGGAACTGAAGCTTTCTTT. Translation: CASSEEGGTEAFF.